Each of the 15 T cell receptor beta chains below was sequenced from the same sample in a study of cytotoxic CD8 clonotypes in ibrutinib-treated CLL (dated by TCRdb to about 2021). Receptor libraries were prepared by the immunoSEQ multiplex PCR assay. TCRdb mirrors the immuneACCESS table, restricted to in-frame sequences. Some clones are absent from its copies; in checked studies, under half trace to an unresolved V gene, and the reason for the others is unknown. The sample table records around 330,000 clones; 60% to 80% of these occur just once. The leading ten clones occupy 5% to 6.5% of the sample. Sequenced here: PBMCs, sampled after 36 months of ibrutinib treatment. The receptors come from a human donor with chronic lymphocytic leukemia.

V and J are TRBV6-5 and TRBJ1-6; D perhaps matches TRBD1 (6 bases). Germline loops: CDR1 MNHEY, CDR2 SVGAGI. The ends were cut back, 1 base at V and 6 bases at J, with 13 bases in the middle. The CDR3 loop spans 16 amino acids. CDR3 region: CASSYFPQGLNSPLHF. The DNA of the CDR3 is TGTGCCAGCAGTTACTTCCCCCAGGGGCTTAATTCACCCCTCCACTTT.

The J gene is TRBJ2-1, the V gene TRBV23-1; 8 positions agree with TRBD2. TRBV23-1 is filed as an ORF, its function uncertain. The CDR3 is made up of 16 amino acids. The V gene end was trimmed by 6 bases and the J gene end by 6 bases; junction bases not matched to a gene: 13. DNA of the CDR3: TGCGCCAGCAGCCGGGGGGGTTTTGGACCTTCCAATGAGCAGTTCTTC. Translating gives CASSRGGFGPSNEQFF.

The chain joins TRBV27 to TRBJ2-7; D is undetermined. V was pared by 5 bases and J by 5 bases, with 19 bases between. This CDR3 region has 15 residues. From germline, CDR1 is MNHEY and CDR2 SMNVEV (reference sequence). Here the CDR3 DNA reads TGTGCCAGCAGTCCGTCGGACCACTTATACGACGAGCAGTACTTC. Protein: CASSPSDHLYDEQYF.

The chain employs TRBV29-1 and TRBJ2-5; 7 nucleotides align to TRBD1. There are 13 residues in the CDR3. V was pared by 4 bases and J by 5 bases, with 7 bases of the junction left unmatched. Germline-derived CDR1 and CDR2 are SQVTM and ANQGSEA. CDR3 nucleotide sequence: TGCAGCGTTGGCAGGGGGTTTCGGGAGACCCAGTACTTC. This encodes CSVGRGFRETQYF. Complete variable domain (other parts from reference TRBV29-1 and TRBJ2-5): SAVISQKPSRDICQRGTSLTIQCQVDSQVTMMFWYRQQPGQSLTLIATANQGSEATYESGFVIDKFPISRPNLTFSTLTVSNMSPEDSSIYLCSVGRGFRETQYFGPGTRLLVL.

The table lists this clone with a few counts. V gene TRBV2 combines with J gene TRBJ2-3, with a tentative D call TRBD1 (6 bases). The CDR3 length is 15 residues. Per germline, CDR1 SNHLY and CDR2 FYNNEI. The germline V and J ends were trimmed by 3 bases and 4 bases, with 14 bases remaining between them. Here the CDR3 DNA reads TGTGCCAGCAGTGATGAATGGGGGCGACCAGATACGCAGTATTTT. Translated, it gives CASSDEWGRPDTQYF.

This chain uses TRBV28 with TRBJ2-2; D remains unclear. CDR1 and CDR2 (germline): MDHEN, SYDVKM. Trimming shortened V by 5 bases and J by 4 bases, and 8 bases separated the two germline ends. The CDR3 is 13 amino acids. The CDR3 nucleotides read TGTGCCAGCAGTAAAGGGATCACCGGGGAGCTGTTTTTT. This codes for CASSKGITGELFF.

V is TRBV5-1 and J is TRBJ2-5; D not certain. CDR1 and CDR2 (germline): SGHRS, YFSETQ. V was shortened by 0 bases and J by 0 bases, with 9 bases between the two germline ends. The CDR3 has 15 amino acids. In nucleotides, the CDR3 is TGCGCCAGCAGCTTGGCGGACCCCTACCAAGAGACCCAGTACTTC. Its translation is CASSLADPYQETQYF.

The rearrangement uses TRBV5-1 and TRBJ2-3, with a tentative D call TRBD1 (6 bases). The CDR3 has 14 residues. Trimming took 0 bases from V and 6 from J, leaving 11 bases between them. From germline, CDR1 is SGHRS and CDR2 YFSETQ. The CDR3 DNA reads as TGCGCCAGCAGCTTGGGGACAGCCCTCGATACGCAGTATTTT. Protein product: CASSLGTALDTQYF. Drawing the rest from reference TRBV5-1 and TRBJ2-3, the complete variable domain is KAGVTQTPRYLIKTRGQQVTLSCSPISGHRSVSWYQQTPGQGLQFLFEYFSETQRNKGNFPGRFSGRQFSNSRSEMNVSTLELGDSALYLCASSLGTALDTQYFGPGTRLTVL.

The chain recombines TRBV25-1 with TRBJ2-5, with D perhaps matching TRBD1 (5 bases). V lost 4 bases and J 1 base, leaving 10 bases between the germline ends. The CDR3 sequence is 14 residues long. Germline V lookup: CDR1 MGHDK, CDR2 SYGVNS. The CDR3 sequence: CASSGGGGQETQYF. The CDR3, as DNA: TGTGCCAGCAGTGGGGGCGGCGGCCAAGAGACCCAGTACTTC.

This clone occurred a few times. This chain uses TRBV4-1 with TRBJ2-5; D tentatively reads TRBD1 or TRBD2 (6 bases each). Germline CDR1 is MGHRA and CDR2 is YSYEKL. CDR3 length: 16 residues. Trimming stripped 3 bases from V and 7 bases from J, with 21 bases between. The CDR3 loop is CASSHPPGGGSGTQYF. The CDR3 coding sequence is TGCGCCAGCAGCCACCCCCCCGGAGGGGGGTCAGGGACCCAGTACTTC.

This clone was observed once. The chain links TRBV29-1 to TRBJ2-5; no clear D gene. The CDR3 totals 13 residues. The germline V gene has CDR1 SQVTM and CDR2 ANQGSEA. Trimming stripped 6 bases from V and 5 bases from J, with 16 bases between. The CDR3 DNA is TGCAGCGTGGGTCGGGCCCCCGGGGAGACCCAGTACTTC. Its translation is CSVGRAPGETQYF.

The chain has TRBV9 and TRBJ2-3; TRBD2 agrees at 7 bases. CDR1 is SGDLS, CDR2 YYNGEE, per germline. CDR3 length: 16 amino acids. The ends lost 3 bases at V and 5 bases at J; junction bases unmatched: 12. The DNA for the CDR3 is TGTGCCAGCAGCGGGAGGGTCCGGGAGGCGGGAGATACGCAGTATTTT. It is translated as CASSGRVREAGDTQYF.

The chain is built from TRBV4-1 and TRBJ2-1; D possibly corresponds to TRBD2 (5 bases). V was clipped by 7 bases and J by 4 bases, with 23 bases between them. The CDR3 has 17 amino acids. Germline assignment: CDR1 MGHRA and CDR2 YSYEKL. In nucleotides, the CDR3 is TGCGCCAGCACCACAATGACGGGCGGGTCCGGGTACAATGAGCAGTTCTTC. Encoded protein: CASTTMTGGSGYNEQFF.

This clone was recorded only once. The junction departs from germline at one end; a sequencing error may be responsible. The genes are TRBV7-6 and TRBJ2-7; D is undetermined. CDR1 and CDR2 from the germline V gene are SGHVS and FNYEAQ. The CDR3 extends over 14 amino acids. CDR3: CASSFRLHSHEQYF. In DNA, the CDR3 is TGTGCCAGCAGTTTCCGGCTTCACTCCCACGAGCAGTACTTC.

The chain carries TRBV2 and TRBJ1-2; D perhaps matches TRBD1 (6 bases). Germline values: CDR1 SNHLY, CDR2 FYNNEI. The ends were cut back, 7 bases at V and 2 bases at J, with 17 bases in the middle. This CDR3 is 15 amino acids long. The CDR3 sequence is CASNVGTTGNYGYTF. Written as DNA, the CDR3 is TGTGCCAGCAACGTCGGGACAACCGGAAACTATGGCTACACCTTC. The full variable domain, completed using reference TRBV2 and TRBJ1-2, is EPEVTQTPSHQVTQMGQEVILRCVPISNHLYFYWYRQILGQKVEFLVSFYNNEISEKSEIFDDQFSVERPDGSNFTLKIRSTKLEDSAMYFCASNVGTTGNYGYTFGSGTRLTVV.